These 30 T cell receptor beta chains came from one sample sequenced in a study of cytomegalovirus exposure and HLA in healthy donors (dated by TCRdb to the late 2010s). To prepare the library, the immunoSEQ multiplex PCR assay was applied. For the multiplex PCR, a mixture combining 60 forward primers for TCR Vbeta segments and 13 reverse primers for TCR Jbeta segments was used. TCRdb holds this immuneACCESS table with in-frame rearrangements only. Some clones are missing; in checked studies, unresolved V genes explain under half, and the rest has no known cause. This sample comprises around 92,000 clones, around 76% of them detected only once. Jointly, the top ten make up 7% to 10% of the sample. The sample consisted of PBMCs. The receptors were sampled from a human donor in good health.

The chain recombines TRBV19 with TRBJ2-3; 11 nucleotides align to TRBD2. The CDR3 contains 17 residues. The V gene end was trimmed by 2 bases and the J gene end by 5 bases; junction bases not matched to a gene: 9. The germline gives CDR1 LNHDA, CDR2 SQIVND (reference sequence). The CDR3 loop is CASSISHSGGAGDTQYF. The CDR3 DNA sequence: TGTGCCAGTAGTATAAGCCATAGCGGGGGGGCCGGAGATACGCAGTATTTT.

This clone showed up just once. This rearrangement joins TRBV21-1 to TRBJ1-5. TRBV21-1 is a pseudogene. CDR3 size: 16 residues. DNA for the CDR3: TGTGCCAGCAGCAAAGCACCGGATTCGGAGGGGCAGCCCCAGCATTTT. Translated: CASSKAPDSEGQPQHF.

CDR3 in amino acids: CASSQFLGVSSSGYTF. The CDR3 coding sequence is TGTGCCAGCAGCCAATTTCTAGGAGTGTCGTCAAGTGGCTACACCTTC. J is TRBJ1-2 and V is TRBV16; the D is unclear. The CDR3 consists of 16 residues. Trimming took off 1 base at V and 7 bases at J, with 19 bases between the two ends. Germline V gene sequence: CDR1 KGHSY, CDR2 FQNENV.

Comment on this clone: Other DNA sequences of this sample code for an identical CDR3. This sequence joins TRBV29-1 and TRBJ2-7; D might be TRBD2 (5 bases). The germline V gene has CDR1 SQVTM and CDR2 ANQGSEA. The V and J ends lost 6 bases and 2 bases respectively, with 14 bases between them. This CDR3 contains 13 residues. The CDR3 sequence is CSVVRGSTYEQYF. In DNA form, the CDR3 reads TGCAGCGTGGTCCGGGGTTCCACCTACGAGCAGTACTTC.

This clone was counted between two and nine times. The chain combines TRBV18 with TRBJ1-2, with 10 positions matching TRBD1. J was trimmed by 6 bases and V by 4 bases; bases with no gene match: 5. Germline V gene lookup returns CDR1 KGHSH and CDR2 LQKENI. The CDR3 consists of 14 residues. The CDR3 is CASSRDRGENGYTF. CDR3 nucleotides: TGTGCCAGCTCACGGGACAGGGGAGAGAATGGCTACACCTTC.

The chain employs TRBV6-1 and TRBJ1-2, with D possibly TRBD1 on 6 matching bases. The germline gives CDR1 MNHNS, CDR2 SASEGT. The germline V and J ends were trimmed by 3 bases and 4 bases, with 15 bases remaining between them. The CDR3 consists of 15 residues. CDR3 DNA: TGTGCCAGCAGTGACTCCTGGGGGCCGGGCTATGGCTACACCTTC. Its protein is CASSDSWGPGYGYTF.

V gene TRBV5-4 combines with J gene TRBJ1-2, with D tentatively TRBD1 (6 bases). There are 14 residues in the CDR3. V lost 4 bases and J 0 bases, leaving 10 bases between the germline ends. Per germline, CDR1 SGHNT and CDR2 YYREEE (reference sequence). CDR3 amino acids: CASSQDSANYGYTF. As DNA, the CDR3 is TGTGCCAGCAGCCAGGACAGCGCTAACTATGGCTACACCTTC.

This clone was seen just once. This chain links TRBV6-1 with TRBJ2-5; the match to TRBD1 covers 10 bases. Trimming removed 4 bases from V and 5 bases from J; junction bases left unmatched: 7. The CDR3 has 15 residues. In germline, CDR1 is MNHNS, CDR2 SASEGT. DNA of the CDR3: TGTGCCAGCAGTGGGGGACAGGGGCGTTGGGAGACCCAGTACTTC. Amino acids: CASSGGQGRWETQYF.

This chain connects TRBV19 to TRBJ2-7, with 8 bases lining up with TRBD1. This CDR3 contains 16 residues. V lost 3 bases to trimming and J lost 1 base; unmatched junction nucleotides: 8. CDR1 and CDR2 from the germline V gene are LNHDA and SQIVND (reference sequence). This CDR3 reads CASSIFGTGASYEQYF. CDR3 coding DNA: TGTGCCAGTAGTATCTTCGGGACAGGCGCTTCCTACGAGCAGTACTTC. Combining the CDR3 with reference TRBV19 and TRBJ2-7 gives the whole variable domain DGGITQSPKYLFRKEGQNVTLSCEQNLNHDAMYWYRQDPGQGLRLIYYSQIVNDFQKGDIAEGYSVSREKKESFPLTVTSAQKNPTAFYLCASSIFGTGASYEQYFGPGTRLTVT.

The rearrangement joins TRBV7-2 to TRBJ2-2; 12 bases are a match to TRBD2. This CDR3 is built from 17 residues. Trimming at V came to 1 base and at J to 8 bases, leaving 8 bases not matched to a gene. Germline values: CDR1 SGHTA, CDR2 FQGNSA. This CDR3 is CASSLEPSGRARGELFF. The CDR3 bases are TGTGCCAGCAGCTTAGAGCCTAGCGGGAGGGCCCGGGGGGAGCTGTTTTTT.

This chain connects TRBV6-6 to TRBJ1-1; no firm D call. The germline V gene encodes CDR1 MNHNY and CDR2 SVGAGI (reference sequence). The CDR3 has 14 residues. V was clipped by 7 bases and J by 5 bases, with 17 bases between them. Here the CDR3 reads CASTKNGRETEAFF. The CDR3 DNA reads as TGTGCCAGCACTAAGAACGGTAGGGAGACTGAAGCTTTCTTT.

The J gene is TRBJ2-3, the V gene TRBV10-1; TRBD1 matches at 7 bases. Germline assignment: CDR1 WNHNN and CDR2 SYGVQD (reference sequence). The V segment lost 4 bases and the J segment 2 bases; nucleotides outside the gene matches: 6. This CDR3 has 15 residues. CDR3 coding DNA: TGCGCCAGCAGTGTTGGGACAGAGAACACAGATACGCAGTATTTT. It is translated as CASSVGTENTDTQYF.

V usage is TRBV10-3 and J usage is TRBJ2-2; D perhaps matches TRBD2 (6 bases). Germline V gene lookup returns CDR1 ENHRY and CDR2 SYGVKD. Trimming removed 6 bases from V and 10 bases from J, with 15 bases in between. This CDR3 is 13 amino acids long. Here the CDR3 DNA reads TGTGCCATCAGCGACGGGGGTGCTGCGGAGCTGTTTTTT. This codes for CAISDGGAAELFF.

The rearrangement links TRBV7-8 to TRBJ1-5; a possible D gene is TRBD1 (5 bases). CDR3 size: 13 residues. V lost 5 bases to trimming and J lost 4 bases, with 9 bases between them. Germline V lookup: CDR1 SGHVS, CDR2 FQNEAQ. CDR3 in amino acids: CASSQDRNQPQHF. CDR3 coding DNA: TGTGCCAGCAGCCAAGACAGAAATCAGCCCCAGCATTTT.

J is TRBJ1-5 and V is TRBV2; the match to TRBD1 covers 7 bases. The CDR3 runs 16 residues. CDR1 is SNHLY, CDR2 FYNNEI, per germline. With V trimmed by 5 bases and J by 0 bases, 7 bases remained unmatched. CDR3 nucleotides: TGTGCCAGCAGTAGAACCGGGACAGATAGCAATCAGCCCCAGCATTTT. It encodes CASSRTGTDSNQPQHF.

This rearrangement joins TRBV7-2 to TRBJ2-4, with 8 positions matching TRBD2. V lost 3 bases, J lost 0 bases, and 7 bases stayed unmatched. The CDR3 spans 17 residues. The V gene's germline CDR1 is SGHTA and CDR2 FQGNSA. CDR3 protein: CASSFEILAGAKNIQYF. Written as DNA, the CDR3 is TGTGCCAGCAGCTTTGAAATCCTAGCGGGAGCCAAAAACATTCAGTACTTC.

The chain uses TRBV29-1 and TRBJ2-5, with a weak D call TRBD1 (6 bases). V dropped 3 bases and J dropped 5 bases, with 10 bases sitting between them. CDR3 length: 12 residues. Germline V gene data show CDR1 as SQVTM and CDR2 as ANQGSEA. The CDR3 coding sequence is TGCAGCGTTGAGTACAGGGTGGAGACCCAGTACTTC. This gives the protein CSVEYRVETQYF.

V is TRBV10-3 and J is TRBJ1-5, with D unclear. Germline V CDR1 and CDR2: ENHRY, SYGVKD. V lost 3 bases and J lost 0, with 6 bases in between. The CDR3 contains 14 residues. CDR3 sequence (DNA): TGTGCCATCAGTGAATCGGGTAGCAATCAGCCCCAGCATTTT. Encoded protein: CAISESGSNQPQHF.

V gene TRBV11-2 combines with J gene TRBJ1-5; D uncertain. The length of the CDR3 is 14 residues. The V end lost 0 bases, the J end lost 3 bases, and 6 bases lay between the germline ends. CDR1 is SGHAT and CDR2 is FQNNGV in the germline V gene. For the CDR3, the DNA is TGTGCCAGCAGCTTAGACAGGTACAATCAGCCCCAGCATTTT. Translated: CASSLDRYNQPQHF.

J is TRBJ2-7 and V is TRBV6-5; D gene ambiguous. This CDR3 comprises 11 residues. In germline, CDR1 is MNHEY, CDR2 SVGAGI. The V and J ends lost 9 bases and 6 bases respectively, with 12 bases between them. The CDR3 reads CASQRLGEQYF. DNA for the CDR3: TGTGCCAGTCAGCGTCTTGGCGAGCAGTACTTC.

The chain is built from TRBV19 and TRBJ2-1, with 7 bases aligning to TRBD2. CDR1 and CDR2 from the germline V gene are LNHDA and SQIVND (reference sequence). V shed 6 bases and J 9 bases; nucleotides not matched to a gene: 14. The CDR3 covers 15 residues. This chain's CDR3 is CASRKTSQVVGEQFF. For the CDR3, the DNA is TGTGCCAGTAGGAAGACTAGCCAAGTAGTCGGTGAGCAGTTCTTC.

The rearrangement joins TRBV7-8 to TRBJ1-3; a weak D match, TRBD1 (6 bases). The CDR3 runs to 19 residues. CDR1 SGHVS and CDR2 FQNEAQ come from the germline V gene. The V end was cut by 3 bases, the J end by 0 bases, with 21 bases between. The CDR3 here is CASSFTGTQYAHSGNTIYF. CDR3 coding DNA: TGTGCCAGCAGCTTTACCGGGACACAATATGCCCACTCTGGAAACACCATATATTTT. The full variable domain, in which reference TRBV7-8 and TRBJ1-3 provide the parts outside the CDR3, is GAGVSQSPRYKVAKRGQDVALRCDPISGHVSLFWYQQALGQGPEFLTYFQNEAQLDKSGLPSDRFFAERPEGSVSTLKIQRTQQEDSAVYLCASSFTGTQYAHSGNTIYFGEGSWLTVV.

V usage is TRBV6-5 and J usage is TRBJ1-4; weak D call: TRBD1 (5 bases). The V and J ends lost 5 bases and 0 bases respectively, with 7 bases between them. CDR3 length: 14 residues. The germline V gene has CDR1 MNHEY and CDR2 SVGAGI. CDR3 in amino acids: CASSRTTTNEKLFF. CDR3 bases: TGTGCCAGCAGTAGGACAACAACTAATGAAAAACTGTTTTTT.

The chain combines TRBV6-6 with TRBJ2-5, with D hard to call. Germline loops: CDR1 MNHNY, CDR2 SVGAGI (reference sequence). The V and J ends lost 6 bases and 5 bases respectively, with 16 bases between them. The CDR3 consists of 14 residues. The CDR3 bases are TGTGCCAGCAGCCCCCCGTCCAGATCGGAGACCCAGTACTTC. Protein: CASSPPSRSETQYF.

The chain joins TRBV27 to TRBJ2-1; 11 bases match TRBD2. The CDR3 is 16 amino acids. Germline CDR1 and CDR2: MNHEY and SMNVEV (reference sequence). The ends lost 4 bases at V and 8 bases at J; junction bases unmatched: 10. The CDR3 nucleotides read TGTGCCAGCAGTTCCACTAGCGGGGGTTTCTTGGATGAGCAGTTCTTC. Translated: CASSSTSGGFLDEQFF.

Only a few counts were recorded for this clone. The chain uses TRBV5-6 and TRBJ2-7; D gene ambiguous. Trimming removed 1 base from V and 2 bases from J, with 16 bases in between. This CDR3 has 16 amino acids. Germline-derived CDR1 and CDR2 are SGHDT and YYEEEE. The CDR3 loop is CASSLFSLRFAYEQYF. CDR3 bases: TGTGCCAGCAGCTTGTTTAGCCTGCGATTTGCCTACGAGCAGTACTTC.

The CDR3 DNA reads TGTGCCAGCGGTAGTCCGGGGTTTCGGGAGCAGTACTTC. Protein: CASGSPGFREQYF. V usage is TRBV27 and J usage is TRBJ2-7; D possibly corresponds to TRBD2 (5 bases). This CDR3 has 13 amino acids. From germline, CDR1 is MNHEY and CDR2 SMNVEV (reference sequence). Trimming cost V 8 bases and J 7 bases, with 18 bases left between them.

CDR3 region: CASSLEGWRANEKLFF. Here the CDR3 DNA reads TGCGCCAGCAGCTTGGAGGGTTGGAGGGCTAATGAAAAACTGTTTTTT. The V gene is TRBV5-1, the J gene TRBJ1-4; no clear D gene. CDR1 is SGHRS, CDR2 YFSETQ, per germline. Trimming stripped 0 bases from V and 3 bases from J, with 12 bases between. There are 16 residues in the CDR3.

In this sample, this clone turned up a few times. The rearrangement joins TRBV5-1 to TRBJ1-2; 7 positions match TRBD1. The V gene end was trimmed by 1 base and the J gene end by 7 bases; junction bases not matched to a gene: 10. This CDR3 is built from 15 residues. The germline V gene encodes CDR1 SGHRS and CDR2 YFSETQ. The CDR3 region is CASSLRPGQKIGYTF. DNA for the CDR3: TGCGCCAGCAGCTTGAGACCGGGACAGAAGATTGGCTACACCTTC.

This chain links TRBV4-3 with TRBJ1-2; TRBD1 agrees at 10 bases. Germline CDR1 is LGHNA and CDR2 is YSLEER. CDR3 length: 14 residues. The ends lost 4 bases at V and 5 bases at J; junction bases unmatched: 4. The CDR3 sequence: CASSRGQGSYGYTF. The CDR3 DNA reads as TGCGCCAGCAGCCGGGGACAGGGGTCTTATGGCTACACCTTC.